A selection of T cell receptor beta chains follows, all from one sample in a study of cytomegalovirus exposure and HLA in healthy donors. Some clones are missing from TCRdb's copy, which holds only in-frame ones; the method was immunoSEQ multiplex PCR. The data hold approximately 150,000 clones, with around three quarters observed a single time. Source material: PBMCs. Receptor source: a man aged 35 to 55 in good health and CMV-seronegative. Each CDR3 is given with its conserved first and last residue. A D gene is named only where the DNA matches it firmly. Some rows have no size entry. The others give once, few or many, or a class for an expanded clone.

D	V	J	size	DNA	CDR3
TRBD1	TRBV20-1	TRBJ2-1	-	TGCAGTGCTTGGGACAGAACGAAGCAGTTCTTC	CSAWDRTKQFF
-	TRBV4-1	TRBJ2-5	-	TGCGCCAGCAGCCAAGAGGGGTCCCGGGGGGCCCAAGAGACCCAGTACTTC	CASSQEGSRGAQETQYF
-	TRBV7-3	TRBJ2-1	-	TGTGCCAGCAGCTTAATTGGAGGGGGCCATCTTTCCTACAATGAGCAGTTCTTC	CASSLIGGGHLSYNEQFF
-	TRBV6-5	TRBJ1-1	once	TGTGCCAGCGGAGGAGGAGGCACTGAAGCTTTCTTT	CASGGGGTEAFF
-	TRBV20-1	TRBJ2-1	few	TGCAGTTCCGGGGAGGATGAGCAGTTCTTC	CSSGEDEQFF
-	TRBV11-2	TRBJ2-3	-	TGTGCCAGCAGCTTCCGGAGCACAGATACGCAGTATTTT	CASSFRSTDTQYF
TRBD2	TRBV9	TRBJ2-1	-	TGTGCCAGCAGCGCCAACCCCCGTGAGGTGCGGGAGGCTTACAATGAGCAGTTCTTC	CASSANPREVREAYNEQFF
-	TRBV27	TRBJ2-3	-	TGTGCCAGCAGGGGACTTGGGGCAGATACGCAGTATTTT	CASRGLGADTQYF
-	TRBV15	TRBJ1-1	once	TGTGCCACCAGCAGAGACGGGTCCGGGAACACTGAAGCTTTCTTT	CATSRDGSGNTEAFF
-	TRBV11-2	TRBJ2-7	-	TGTGCCAGCAGCCTAGGACAGCTATACGAGCAGTACTTC	CASSLGQLYEQYF
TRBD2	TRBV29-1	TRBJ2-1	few	TGCAGCTTCTCACTAGCGGGAGTCTACAATGAGCAGTTCTTC	CSFSLAGVYNEQFF
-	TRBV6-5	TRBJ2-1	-	TGTGCCAGCAGTTACTTAGGAGGAGCCTACAATGAGCAGTTCTTC	CASSYLGGAYNEQFF
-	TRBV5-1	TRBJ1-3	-	TGCGCCAGCAGCTTGGCTGACGTTCAGGGGAACACCATATATTTT	CASSLADVQGNTIYF
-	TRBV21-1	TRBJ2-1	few	TGTGCCAGCAGCACTCTCCTTAGGGACAGGGTCGTCAATGAGCAGTTCTTC	CASSTLLRDRVVNEQFF
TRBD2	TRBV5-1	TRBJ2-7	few	TGCGCCAGCAGCGCGGCTAGCGGGAAATACGAGCAGTACTTC	CASSAASGKYEQYF
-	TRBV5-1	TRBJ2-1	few	TGCGCCAGCAGCTGGGACTGGCTCAATGAGCAGTTCTTC	CASSWDWLNEQFF
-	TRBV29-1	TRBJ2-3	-	TGCAGCGGGGCCCCGAGGGGGATTACAGATACGCAGTATTTT	CSGAPRGITDTQYF
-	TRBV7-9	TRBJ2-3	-	TGTGCCAGCAGCTTAGTGCTAGCGCCAGATACGCAGTATTTT	CASSLVLAPDTQYF
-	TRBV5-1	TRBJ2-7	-	TGCGCCAGCAGCTTGGTAGGAGTCAGGGAGGAGTACTTC	CASSLVGVREEYF
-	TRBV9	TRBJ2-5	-	TGTGCCAGCAGCGTAGCCGACTCCTGGAAGACCCAGTACTTC	CASSVADSWKTQYF
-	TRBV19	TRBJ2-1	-	TGTGCCAGTAGCCCAACTTCGAGCTCCTACAATGAGCAGTTCTTC	CASSPTSSSYNEQFF
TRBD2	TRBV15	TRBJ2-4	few	TGTGCCACCAGCATGGGGACTAGCGGGCCTATAGCCAAAAACATTCAGTACTTC	CATSMGTSGPIAKNIQYF
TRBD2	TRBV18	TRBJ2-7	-	TGTGCCAGCTCATTAGCGGGAACCTACGAGCAGTACTTC	CASSLAGTYEQYF
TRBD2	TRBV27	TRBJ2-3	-	TGTGCCAGCAGTCTACTAGCGGGTCTCACAGATACGCAGTATTTT	CASSLLAGLTDTQYF
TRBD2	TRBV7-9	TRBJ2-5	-	TGTTCCAGCAGCCCTTTCAGGACTAGCGGGAGCTCAGAGACCCAGTACTTC	CSSSPFRTSGSSETQYF
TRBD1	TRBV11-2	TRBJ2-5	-	TGTGCCAGCAGCTTCGGCCCGGGACAGGGGCAAGAGACCCAGTACTTC	CASSFGPGQGQETQYF
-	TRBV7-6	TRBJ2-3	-	TGTGCCAGCAGCTTAAAGATAACAGCCAACACAGATACGCAGTATTTT	CASSLKITANTDTQYF
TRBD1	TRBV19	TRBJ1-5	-	TGTGCCAGTAGTATATTCTTCACAGGGGACGGCAATCAGCCCCAGCATTTT	CASSIFFTGDGNQPQHF
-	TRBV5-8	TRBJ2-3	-	TGTGCCAGCAGCCTAGACGGGAGCACAGATACGCAGTATTTT	CASSLDGSTDTQYF
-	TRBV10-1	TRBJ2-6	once	TGCGCCAGCAGTGACCCAGGGACTGGGGCCAACGGCCTGACTTTC	CASSDPGTGANGLTF
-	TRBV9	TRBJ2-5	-	TGTGCCAGCAGCGACGGTCCCGGAGAGACCCAGTACTTC	CASSDGPGETQYF
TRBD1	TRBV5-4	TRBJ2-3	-	TGTGCCAGCAGCTCGGGACAGATCACAGATACGCAGTATTTT	CASSSGQITDTQYF
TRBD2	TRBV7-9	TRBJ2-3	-	TGTGCCAGCATGAGCCTAGCGGGAGATACGCAGTATTTT	CASMSLAGDTQYF
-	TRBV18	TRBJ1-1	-	TGTGCCAGCTCACCACCGAGCGGGAACACTGAAGCTTTCTTT	CASSPPSGNTEAFF
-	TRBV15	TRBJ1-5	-	TGTGCCACCAGCAGACAGGGTACGTACAATCAGCCCCAGCATTTT	CATSRQGTYNQPQHF
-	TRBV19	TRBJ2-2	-	TGTGCCAGTAGTCCTAGTAGAGCGGGCACCGGGGAGCTGTTTTTT	CASSPSRAGTGELFF
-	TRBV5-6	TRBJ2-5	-	TGTGCCAGCAGCGAGTGGACGGGTGGGAGCGAGACCCAGTACTTC	CASSEWTGGSETQYF